The 30 T cell receptor beta chains below come from one sample, sequenced in a study of blood T cell repertoires in COVID-19. Libraries were prepared by immunoSEQ multiplex PCR; TCRdb keeps only in-frame clonotypes and omits some of them. The table lists around 300,000 clones, around nine tenths of them singletons. The specimen sequenced was PBMCs or T cells enriched from blood (not recorded which). These receptor sequences come from a woman in her thirties or forties who had recovered from COVID-19.

The chain links TRBV24-1 to TRBJ2-3; 8 bases are shared with TRBD2. This CDR3 has 16 residues. In germline, CDR1 is KGHDR, CDR2 SFDVKD. J was trimmed by 2 bases and V by 2 bases; bases with no gene match: 5. CDR3 loop: CATSDYAGGFTDTQYF. The DNA for the CDR3 is TGTGCCACCAGTGATTATGCGGGAGGCTTCACAGATACGCAGTATTTT.

The rearrangement uses TRBV9 and TRBJ2-5, with D possibly being TRBD2 (6 bases). In germline, CDR1 is SGDLS, CDR2 YYNGEE. This CDR3 has 15 residues. Trimming took 1 base from V and 5 from J, leaving 15 bases between them. DNA of the CDR3: TGTGCCAGCAGCGTAACCGGGAGAGGTGGGGAGACCCAGTACTTC. It translates to CASSVTGRGGETQYF.

Here the CDR3 reads CASSFRLAGGYEQYF. For the CDR3, the DNA is TGTGCCAGCAGCTTCCGACTAGCGGGAGGATACGAGCAGTACTTC. The gene calls are TRBV7-8 and TRBJ2-7; 13 bases map to TRBD2. The length of the CDR3 is 15 residues. Losses at the gene ends were 3 bases for V and 4 bases for J; bases not matched to a gene: 3. The germline V gene encodes CDR1 SGHVS and CDR2 FQNEAQ.

In DNA, the CDR3 is TGTGCCAGCAGCGTTGACTCTTCCGGGGCCAACGTCCTGACTTTC. Protein sequence: CASSVDSSGANVLTF. The chain employs TRBV5-4 and TRBJ2-6; D is undetermined. The CDR3 totals 15 residues. Trimming pared 4 bases from V and 4 bases from J, leaving 12 bases between. Germline V gene data show CDR1 as SGHNT and CDR2 as YYREEE (reference sequence).

This sequence joins TRBV5-4 and TRBJ2-3; a weak D match, TRBD2 (5 bases). The CDR3 sequence is 16 residues long. CDR1 is SGHNT, CDR2 YYREEE, per germline (reference sequence). V shed 6 bases and J shed 0 bases, with 17 bases lying between them. The DNA of the CDR3 is TGTGCCAGCATCCCGCCAAGCGGTGTTAGCACAGATACGCAGTATTTT. This gives the protein CASIPPSGVSTDTQYF.

The gene calls are TRBV24-1 and TRBJ1-5; no firm D call. CDR3 size: 13 residues. V dropped 6 bases and J dropped 7 bases, with 12 bases sitting between them. Germline V gene lookup returns CDR1 KGHDR and CDR2 SFDVKD. The CDR3 reads CATSLQGGQPQHF. The CDR3 region has the DNA TGTGCCACCAGTCTCCAAGGAGGGCAGCCCCAGCATTTT.

This clone was observed once. The rearrangement links TRBV18 to TRBJ1-6; D might be TRBD1 (5 bases). The germline CDR1 and CDR2 sequences are KGHSH and LQKENI. Trimming cost V 3 bases and J 9 bases, with 15 bases left between them. The CDR3 consists of 15 residues. CDR3 sequence (DNA): TGTGCCAGCTCACCGGCCAGGGCCTCGGGTTCACCCCTCCACTTT. Its protein is CASSPARASGSPLHF.

This rearrangement joins TRBV19 to TRBJ1-2; 10 bases fit TRBD1. Trimming removed 3 bases from V and 2 bases from J; junction bases left unmatched: 6. Germline V gene lookup returns CDR1 LNHDA and CDR2 SQIVND (reference sequence). The CDR3 extends over 16 amino acids. CDR3 in DNA: TGTGCCAGTAGTATGGGACAGGGGCCAACCAACTATGGCTACACCTTC. Translating it yields CASSMGQGPTNYGYTF.

The chain employs TRBV28 and TRBJ2-3; D is possibly TRBD1 (5 bases). Germline V gives CDR1 MDHEN, CDR2 SYDVKM. This CDR3 contains 15 residues. Trimming cost V 2 bases and J 3 bases, with 12 bases left between them. The CDR3 sequence: CASSLLGRDTDTQYF. For the CDR3, the DNA is TGTGCCAGCAGTTTACTAGGCAGGGATACAGATACGCAGTATTTT.

The rearrangement links TRBV7-9 to TRBJ1-2; D ambiguous. CDR1 is SEHNR and CDR2 is FQNEAQ in the germline V gene (reference sequence). The V gene lost 1 base and the J gene lost 1 base, with 7 bases spanning the gap. The CDR3 spans 14 residues. The CDR3 loop is CASSLDGFNYGYTF. DNA for the CDR3: TGTGCCAGCAGCTTAGATGGCTTTAACTATGGCTACACCTTC.

This chain connects TRBV30 to TRBJ2-5, with TRBD1 matching 12 bases. The germline V gene has CDR1 GTSNPN and CDR2 SVGIG (reference sequence). V trimming: 6 bases; J trimming: 5 bases; junction bases outside the gene matches: 7. The CDR3 is 14 amino acids. CDR3 in amino acids: CACRDRGRRETQYF. CDR3 coding DNA: TGTGCCTGTCGGGACAGGGGGCGGAGGGAGACCCAGTACTTC.

The chain combines TRBV9 with TRBJ1-1, with a possible D match to TRBD1 (6 bases). The germline V gene has CDR1 SGDLS and CDR2 YYNGEE. Trimming left V 5 bases short and J 4 bases short, with 21 bases between. The CDR3 consists of 16 residues. CDR3 DNA sequence: TGTGCCAGCAGGCCAGGCCCCAGGGGAGGGGGCACTGAAGCTTTCTTT. It encodes CASRPGPRGGGTEAFF.

V is TRBV7-2 and J is TRBJ1-1, with unresolved D. CDR1 and CDR2 from the germline V gene are SGHTA and FQGNSA. With 5 bases removed from V and 6 bases from J, the gap between germline ends came to 13 bases. This CDR3 is built from 13 residues. CDR3 in DNA: TGTGCCAGCAGCCCCTCCGGGAATCCTGAAGCTTTCTTT. This translates into CASSPSGNPEAFF.

The DNA of the CDR3 is TGTGCCAGCAGCGGCCGAGCGGGAGGCCCAGCTAGCACAGATACGCAGTATTTT. Protein product: CASSGRAGGPASTDTQYF. The chain recombines TRBV9 with TRBJ2-3, with 9 bases that match TRBD2. CDR1 is SGDLS and CDR2 is YYNGEE in the germline V gene. Losses at the gene ends were 3 bases for V and 0 bases for J; bases not matched to a gene: 11. CDR3 length equals 18 residues.

The CDR3 nucleotides read TGTGCCAGCAGCTTAGGGTCTCCAGGGCCTAACTATGGCTACACCTTC. Its translation is CASSLGSPGPNYGYTF. The chain carries TRBV7-9 and TRBJ1-2; perhaps TRBD1 as D (5 bases). The germline CDR1 and CDR2 sequences are SEHNR and FQNEAQ (reference sequence). The CDR3 consists of 16 residues. The V and J ends lost 1 base and 0 bases respectively, with 12 bases between them. Based on the CDR3 plus reference TRBV7-9 and TRBJ1-2, the full variable domain is DTGVSQNPRHKITKRGQNVTFRCDPISEHNRLYWYRQTLGQGPEFLTYFQNEAQLEKSRLLSDRFSAERPKGSFSTLEIQRTEQGDSAMYLCASSLGSPGPNYGYTFGSGTRLTVV.

This chain joins TRBV19 and TRBJ2-7, with 7 bases lining up with TRBD1. This CDR3 comprises 14 residues. From germline, CDR1 is LNHDA and CDR2 SQIVND (reference sequence). Trimming took 7 bases from V and 1 from J; bases not matched to a gene: 7. The CDR3 is CASIVTGRSYEQYF. CDR3 sequence (DNA): TGTGCCAGTATCGTGACAGGGAGATCCTACGAGCAGTACTTC.

This rearrangement joins TRBV7-2 to TRBJ2-1; TRBD2 agrees at 7 bases. Germline loops: CDR1 SGHTA, CDR2 FQGNSA. V lost 5 bases to trimming and J lost 0 bases; unmatched junction nucleotides: 4. The CDR3 totals 15 residues. The chain's CDR3 is CASSVGGSSYNEQFF. In DNA form, the CDR3 reads TGTGCCAGCAGCGTGGGCGGGAGCTCCTACAATGAGCAGTTCTTC.

The chain is built from TRBV24-1 and TRBJ1-2; TRBD1 might be the D (5 bases). Germline V gene data show CDR1 as KGHDR and CDR2 as SFDVKD. V lost 6 bases to trimming and J lost 5 bases, with 12 bases between them. The CDR3 is 13 amino acids. The DNA of the CDR3 is TGTGCCACCAGTTCGGGGGGAGCATATGGCTACACCTTC. Protein sequence: CATSSGGAYGYTF.

This rearrangement joins TRBV24-1 to TRBJ1-5; D ambiguous. CDR1 and CDR2 (germline): KGHDR, SFDVKD. The V and J ends lost 2 bases and 3 bases respectively, with 10 bases between them. CDR3 length equals 15 residues. In nucleotides, the CDR3 is TGTGCCACCAGTGATTCAGCGGCCTACAATCAGCCCCAGCATTTT. It is translated as CATSDSAAYNQPQHF.

This chain joins TRBV7-2 and TRBJ2-2; D uncertain. Germline V gene lookup returns CDR1 SGHTA and CDR2 FQGNSA. The CDR3 is made up of 14 amino acids. Between the trimmed V and J ends, which lost 5 bases and 6 bases, there was a span of 13 bases. CDR3 coding DNA: TGTGCCAGCAGCCCTGGCGGCTACCCCGGGGAGCTGTTTTTT. Translated, it gives CASSPGGYPGELFF. Based on the CDR3 plus reference TRBV7-2 and TRBJ2-2, the full variable domain is GAGVSQSPSNKVTEKGKDVELRCDPISGHTALYWYRQSLGQGLEFLIYFQGNSAPDKSGLPSDRFSAERTGGSVSTLTIQRTQQEDSAVYLCASSPGGYPGELFFGEGSRLTVL.

The DNA of the CDR3 is TGTGCCAGCAGCTTCCAGGAAGGAGCGGGGAATAGCAATCAGCCCCAGCATTTT. It encodes CASSFQEGAGNSNQPQHF. The chain is built from TRBV7-8 and TRBJ1-5; D uncertain. V lost 3 bases to trimming and J lost 0 bases, with 18 bases between them. From germline, CDR1 is SGHVS and CDR2 FQNEAQ. The CDR3 covers 18 residues. Full variable domain (missing parts from reference TRBV7-8 and TRBJ1-5): GAGVSQSPRYKVAKRGQDVALRCDPISGHVSLFWYQQALGQGPEFLTYFQNEAQLDKSGLPSDRFFAERPEGSVSTLKIQRTQQEDSAVYLCASSFQEGAGNSNQPQHFGDGTRLSIL.

The rearrangement links TRBV28 to TRBJ2-3; possible D gene TRBD2, 6 bases. This CDR3 has 18 residues. Germline V lookup: CDR1 MDHEN, CDR2 SYDVKM. Trimming left V 3 bases short and J 3 bases short, with 22 bases between. The CDR3 coding sequence is TGTGCCAGCAGTTTTTCATATAGTGTCTTCGGGAGTACAGATACGCAGTATTTT. Its translation is CASSFSYSVFGSTDTQYF.

This chain links TRBV14 with TRBJ2-3; weak D call: TRBD1 (6 bases). Trimming took 2 bases from V and 2 from J, leaving 14 bases between them. The CDR3 sequence is 16 residues long. CDR1 and CDR2 (germline): SGHDN, FVKESK. The CDR3 DNA sequence: TGTGCCAGCAGCCAAAAACGGGACACCTACACAGATACGCAGTATTTT. Amino acids: CASSQKRDTYTDTQYF.

This chain connects TRBV30 to TRBJ1-2; D call uncertain. The V gene's germline CDR1 is GTSNPN and CDR2 SVGIG (reference sequence). Between the trimmed V and J ends, which lost 4 bases and 0 bases, there was a span of 9 bases. There are 13 residues in the CDR3. The CDR3 DNA reads TGTGCCTGGAACGAGCAGGCTAACTATGGCTACACCTTC. Translation gives CAWNEQANYGYTF.

This clone was recorded a few times. V is TRBV30 and J is TRBJ1-2; 7 bases match TRBD1. Germline V gene data show CDR1 as GTSNPN and CDR2 as SVGIG (reference sequence). The CDR3 loop spans 13 amino acids. Trimming removed 7 bases from V and 4 bases from J; junction bases left unmatched: 9. The CDR3 DNA reads as TGTGCCTCCGACAGGGTAACTGGCTATGGCTACACCTTC. Protein: CASDRVTGYGYTF.

The chain recombines TRBV5-1 with TRBJ1-6, with TRBD1 matching over 9 bases. V shed 5 bases, J shed 8 bases, and the junction held 8 bases outside the gene matches. CDR3 length: 15 amino acids. Per germline, CDR1 SGHRS and CDR2 YFSETQ. CDR3 loop: CASRTDRGSDSPLHF. The CDR3 DNA follows: TGCGCCAGCAGAACGGACAGGGGTAGTGATTCACCCCTCCACTTT.

J is TRBJ1-2 and V is TRBV2; weak D call: TRBD1 (5 bases). CDR1 is SNHLY, CDR2 FYNNEI, per germline. The CDR3 spans 14 residues. Trimming removed 6 bases at V and 3 bases at J, with 14 bases between. The DNA for the CDR3 is TGTGCCAGCAGGCCAGACAGCCAACACTATGGCTACACCTTC. The encoded protein is CASRPDSQHYGYTF. The variable domain in full, completed from reference TRBV2 and TRBJ1-2, reads EPEVTQTPSHQVTQMGQEVILRCVPISNHLYFYWYRQILGQKVEFLVSFYNNEISEKSEIFDDQFSVERPDGSNFTLKIRSTKLEDSAMYFCASRPDSQHYGYTFGSGTRLTVV.

The rearrangement links TRBV5-1 to TRBJ2-1; 7 nucleotides agree with TRBD2. Trimming removed 4 bases from V and 4 bases from J; junction bases left unmatched: 11. The CDR3 extends over 16 amino acids. Germline loops: CDR1 SGHRS, CDR2 YFSETQ. The CDR3 sequence is CASSPGGVSGYNEQFF. The CDR3 bases are TGCGCCAGCAGCCCGGGGGGTGTCTCGGGATACAATGAGCAGTTCTTC.

V and J are TRBV5-3 and TRBJ2-7; 7 positions agree with TRBD1. TRBV5-3 is assigned to the ORF class and has an uncertain function. V lost 0 bases and J lost 4; bases outside the gene matches: 10. The length of the CDR3 is 16 residues. The CDR3 bases are TGTGCCAGAAGCTTGGCCCGGGACAGCCTGAGGTACGAGCAGTACTTC. Amino acid sequence: CARSLARDSLRYEQYF.

This rearrangement joins TRBV7-2 to TRBJ2-5; D perhaps matches TRBD2 (6 bases). Trimming left V 5 bases short and J 4 bases short, with 23 bases between. Germline V CDR1 and CDR2: SGHTA, FQGNSA. The CDR3 runs to 17 residues. The CDR3 sequence: CASSPRGFAGPGETQYF. In DNA form, the CDR3 reads TGTGCCAGCAGCCCCCGGGGGTTTGCGGGTCCGGGAGAGACCCAGTACTTC.